What follows are 15 T cell receptor beta chains derived from one specimen sequenced in a study of blood T cell repertoires in COVID-19 (dated by TCRdb to 2018 to 2021). The method behind the library was the immunoSEQ multiplex PCR assay. TCRdb's version of the immuneACCESS table is confined to in-frame rearrangements and falls short of the full clone set. An unresolved V gene accounts for under half of the shortfall where checked; the remainder is of unknown origin. Recorded for this sample are 380,000 or so clones; 70% to 90% of them occurred a single time. The top ten constitute around 7.4% of the sample. The specimen was peripheral blood. The receptors were sampled from a woman aged 60-75 years with COVID-19, enrolled during active disease.

This clone was seen a single time. This chain links TRBV18 with TRBJ2-7; D unclear. CDR1 is KGHSH, CDR2 LQKENI, per germline. V shed 3 bases and J shed 0 bases, with 6 bases lying between them. This CDR3 comprises 13 residues. The CDR3 nucleotides are TGTGCCAGCTCACCCCCTACCTCCTACGAGCAGTACTTC. Amino acids: CASSPPTSYEQYF.

The rearrangement uses TRBV9 and TRBJ1-2, with D perhaps TRBD1 (5 bases). CDR1 and CDR2 (germline): SGDLS, YYNGEE. V shed 4 bases and J shed 4 bases, with 14 bases lying between them. The CDR3 covers 14 residues. CDR3 DNA sequence: TGTGCCAGCAGCTCGGATAGGGGTGGCTATGGCTACACCTTC. Amino acid sequence: CASSSDRGGYGYTF.

This clone appeared a few times. The rearrangement uses TRBV4-1 and TRBJ2-7; 7 bases match TRBD1. This CDR3 is 14 amino acids long. The V segment lost 0 bases and the J segment 2 bases; nucleotides outside the gene matches: 1. CDR1 and CDR2 (germline): MGHRA, YSYEKL. CDR3 region: CASSQDTGAYEQYF. The CDR3, as DNA: TGCGCCAGCAGCCAAGATACAGGGGCCTACGAGCAGTACTTC.

The rearrangement joins TRBV10-1 to TRBJ1-6; 7 bases line up with TRBD1. The J segment lost 10 bases and the V segment lost 2 bases, leaving 5 bases of the junction unmatched. The CDR3 loop spans 14 amino acids. CDR1 is WNHNN and CDR2 is SYGVQD in the germline V gene (reference sequence). This chain's CDR3 is CASSEEGAGSPLHF. The CDR3 nucleotides read TGCGCCAGCAGTGAGGAGGGGGCGGGATCACCCCTCCACTTT.

This chain joins TRBV5-1 and TRBJ2-1, with 9 positions matching TRBD1. The CDR3 is made up of 15 amino acids. J was trimmed by 4 bases and V by 2 bases; bases with no gene match: 4. CDR1 is SGHRS, CDR2 YFSETQ, per germline. The CDR3 DNA reads TGCGCCAGCAGCTTCCGGGACAGGGCATACAATGAGCAGTTCTTC. Its protein is CASSFRDRAYNEQFF. Together with reference TRBV5-1 and TRBJ2-1, the CDR3 gives the full variable domain: KAGVTQTPRYLIKTRGQQVTLSCSPISGHRSVSWYQQTPGQGLQFLFEYFSETQRNKGNFPGRFSGRQFSNSRSEMNVSTLELGDSALYLCASSFRDRAYNEQFFGPGTRLTVL.

This clone was recorded a few times. The gene calls are TRBV15 and TRBJ2-5; weak D call: TRBD2 (5 bases). V lost 1 base to trimming and J lost 9 bases, with 12 bases between them. This CDR3 has 13 residues. CDR1 and CDR2 (germline): LNHNV, YYDKDF (reference sequence). In nucleotides, the CDR3 is TGTGCCACCAGCAGAGGATATCAGGAGGCCCAGTACTTC. It translates to CATSRGYQEAQYF.

The chain is built from TRBV5-1 and TRBJ2-5; 8 bases map to TRBD2. CDR3 size: 17 residues. Germline CDR1 reads SGHRS; CDR2 reads YFSETQ. V shed 1 base and J 2 bases; nucleotides not matched to a gene: 10. DNA of the CDR3: TGCGCCAGCAGCTTGTCGGGACTAGGGGGTAGTCAAGAGACCCAGTACTTC. Amino acids: CASSLSGLGGSQETQYF.

The chain is built from TRBV6-5 and TRBJ2-5, with D perhaps TRBD1 (7 bases). Germline loops: CDR1 MNHEY, CDR2 SVGAGI. CDR3 length: 15 amino acids. Trimming took off 5 bases at V and 4 bases at J, with 17 bases between the two ends. The CDR3 sequence is CASSKGAGSIETQYF. CDR3 sequence (DNA): TGTGCCAGCAGTAAGGGGGCGGGGTCTATAGAGACCCAGTACTTC.

This chain connects TRBV7-6 to TRBJ1-3; TRBD1 might be the D (5 bases). CDR1 and CDR2 (germline): SGHVS, FNYEAQ. V was shortened by 1 base and J by 1 base, with 11 bases between the two germline ends. This CDR3 comprises 16 residues. DNA for the CDR3: TGTGCCAGCAGCTTAGTAGGGGCAGGGTCTGGAAACACCATATATTTT. Residues: CASSLVGAGSGNTIYF.

The V gene is TRBV30, the J gene TRBJ1-3; perhaps TRBD1 as D (6 bases). Germline V gene lookup returns CDR1 GTSNPN and CDR2 SVGIG (reference sequence). The V gene lost 3 bases and the J gene lost 2 bases, with 14 bases spanning the gap. The CDR3 extends over 15 amino acids. CDR3 sequence (DNA): TGTGCCTGGAGCCTTACAGGGTCAGCTGGAAACACCATATATTTT. Residues: CAWSLTGSAGNTIYF.

The CDR3 DNA follows: TGTGCCAGCAGCACGACAGGGGCGAATACTGAAGCTTTCTTT. Protein product: CASSTTGANTEAFF. The rearrangement joins TRBV5-4 to TRBJ1-1; 8 nucleotides align to TRBD1. J lost 5 bases, V lost 4 bases, and 7 bases had no gene match. Germline CDR1 reads SGHNT; CDR2 reads YYREEE (reference sequence). CDR3 length equals 14 residues.

In its sample, this clone was seen once. The chain couples TRBV2 to TRBJ1-1, with D unresolved. The CDR3 runs 13 residues. Trimming pared 4 bases from V and 5 bases from J, leaving 11 bases between. Looked up from germline, CDR1 is SNHLY and CDR2 is FYNNEI. The CDR3 loop reads CASSVSRETEAFF. The CDR3 bases are TGTGCCAGCAGTGTTTCACGGGAAACTGAAGCTTTCTTT.

The genes are TRBV15 and TRBJ2-7; 10 nucleotides match TRBD1. V shed 2 bases, J shed 4 bases, and the junction held 5 bases outside the gene matches. This CDR3 spans 15 amino acids. Germline-derived CDR1 and CDR2 are LNHNV and YYDKDF (reference sequence). CDR3: CATSRSGTGVYEQYF. The CDR3, as DNA: TGTGCCACCAGCAGATCCGGGACAGGGGTTTACGAGCAGTACTTC.

J is TRBJ1-2 and V is TRBV6-5; the match to TRBD1 covers 8 bases. CDR3 size: 13 residues. Trimming at V came to 6 bases and at J to 3 bases, leaving 3 bases not matched to a gene. Germline V CDR1 and CDR2: MNHEY, SVGAGI. The CDR3 loop is CASRMDRDYGYTF. The CDR3 bases are TGTGCCAGCAGGATGGACAGGGACTATGGCTACACCTTC.

This clone occurred a few times. The chain uses TRBV2 and TRBJ1-1; maybe TRBD1 (6 bases). V lost 11 bases, J lost 1 base, and 14 bases lay in between. This CDR3 is 13 amino acids long. Germline-derived CDR1 and CDR2 are SNHLY and FYNNEI. The CDR3 DNA follows: TGTGCCCGAAGCCAGGGGCGGAACACTGAAGCTTTCTTT. This codes for CARSQGRNTEAFF.